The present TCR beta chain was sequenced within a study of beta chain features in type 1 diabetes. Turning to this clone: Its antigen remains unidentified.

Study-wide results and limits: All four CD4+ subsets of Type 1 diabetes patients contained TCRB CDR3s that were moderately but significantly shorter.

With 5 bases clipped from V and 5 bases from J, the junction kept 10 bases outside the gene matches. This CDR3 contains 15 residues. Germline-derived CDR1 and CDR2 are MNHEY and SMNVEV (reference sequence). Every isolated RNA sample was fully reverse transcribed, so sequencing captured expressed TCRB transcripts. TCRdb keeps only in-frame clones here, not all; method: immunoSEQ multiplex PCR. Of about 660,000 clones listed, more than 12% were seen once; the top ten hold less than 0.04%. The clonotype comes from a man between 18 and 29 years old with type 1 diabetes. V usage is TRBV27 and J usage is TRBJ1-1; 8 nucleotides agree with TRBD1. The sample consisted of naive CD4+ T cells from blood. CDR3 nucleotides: TGTGCCAGCAGTCTAAACCCGGACAGGGTGACTGAAGCTTTCTTT. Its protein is CASSLNPDRVTEAFF.